The source of this T cell receptor (beta chain) is a study of blood T cell repertoires in COVID-19. Germline V gene lookup returns CDR1 MNHNY and CDR2 SVGAGI (reference sequence). The V gene lost 3 bases and the J gene lost 4 bases, with 9 bases spanning the gap. The CDR3 spans 13 residues. The data were produced by immunoSEQ multiplex PCR, yet TCRdb's version contains in-frame clones alone and is incomplete. The sample has about 41,000 clones; 87% are singletons. The chain employs TRBV6-6 and TRBJ1-1; the D gene is possibly TRBD1 (5 bases). The sequencing input was peripheral blood. The TCR originated in a man in his fifties or sixties with acute or convalescent COVID-19. CDR3 bases: TGTGCCAGCAGTTATCTGGGGGGCACTGAAGCTTTCTTT. Its protein product is CASSYLGGTEAFF.